This section outlines one TCR beta chain sequence together with its context. The target of this receptor is not known. No clone much larger than this one lies a single base away; base qualities are absent. CDR3 length: 17 amino acids, cysteine to phenylalanine. CDR3 DNA is the only sequence kept; it has 51 bases, read in frame from the first base. The germline V end is reduced by 0 bases and the J end by 9 bases; junction bases left unmatched: 9. CDR1 is given as MGHRA and CDR2 as YSYEKL, both from the germline V gene. This sample was taken from a study of high-grade serous ovarian cancer treatment subgroups (dated by TCRdb to 2020 to 2022). With respect to the entire study: On average, each sample produced around 13,000 sequencing reads and nearly 7,500 unique TCR beta rearrangements. The study examined TCR beta repertoires in high-grade serous ovarian cancer patients who were grouped under a laparoscopic triage algorithm by complete gross resection or by neoadjuvant chemotherapy response. The cohort comprised 30 or so patients: about ten with no residual disease after primary surgery (R0), about ten excellent NACT responders, and about ten poor NACT responders. One primary tumor sample and two metastatic tumor samples were collected from each patient, for a total of around 90 samples.

General study outcomes and caveats: TCR clonal relatedness correlated positively with neoantigen level and, by trend, with copy number variation and mutation load from whole-genome sequencing. Because bulk tumor TCR sequencing provided no spatial information, insight into HGSC tumor complexity and diversity was limited. Repertoire similarity ranging from about 0.095 to 0.85 was observed between tumors from the same patient, whereas almost no similarity was observed between different patients. The TCR repertoire analyses centered on CDR3, leaving CDR1 and CDR2 unanalyzed.

The tumor samples were collected prior to definitive surgery or chemotherapy. The MD Anderson Biospecimen Extraction Resource handled genomic DNA extraction, while the MD Anderson Cancer Genomics Laboratory carried out the TCR sequencing. The 80 to 90 tumor samples underwent high-throughput TCR profiling using ImmunoSEQ. Per the authors' processing: Repertoire diversity metrics included richness (unique productive sequences), clonality, evenness and relatedness; Bhattacharyya coefficient assessed similarity between samples. In a sensitivity analysis, TCRs with fewer than two reads were excluded, and consistent conclusions were obtained. TCRdb mirrors the immuneACCESS table, restricted to in-frame sequences. Some clones are absent from its copies; in checked studies, under half trace to an unresolved V gene, and the reason for the others is unknown. V and J calls and clone size come straight from that table; D and trimming were deduced from the DNA. This sample comprises 3,500 to 4,500 clones, roughly three quarters of them detected only once. In total, the top ten clones hold 5.5% of the sample.

Sequenced: tumor tissue. This clonotype was sampled from a human donor with high-grade serous ovarian cancer. The chain links TRBV4-1 with TRBJ2-1; 12 nucleotides in the junction match TRBD2. The DNA sequence is as follows: TGCGCCAGCAGCCAAGAGGGTACTAGCGGGGGGATAGGTGAGCAGTTCTTC. It translates to CASSQEGTSGGIGEQFF.